This note documents a single T cell receptor beta chain sequence. This clone was counted once. No antigen is known for it. Base qualities are not at hand, and no much larger clone is one base apart. Samples from volunteer blood donors who had recovered from COVID-19 were contributed by a second Seattle source. Whole blood was collected in K2EDTA tubes by collaborating institutions according to the institutions' own protocols. For TCRbeta analysis, collaborators shipped samples in one of three forms: frozen whole blood, isolated PBMCs, or DNA extracted from either of those sample types. This entry comes from a study of blood T cell repertoires in COVID-19 (dated by TCRdb to 2020 to 2022). Study-level background: Collaborator samples came from the United States, Italy and Spain and covered acute and convalescent phases of COVID-19. The repertoires were released in a freely available public database meant as a resource for research on the immune response to SARS-CoV-2. The samples were drawn from the first 160 participants of the ongoing ImmuneRACE study and from about 1,200 subjects provided by 6 global collaborators. Sample metadata almost always included a de-identified subject ID, COVID-19 status, age in years and sex. Subjects who had been exposed to COVID-19, were actively infected with it, or had recovered from it provided the deeply sampled blood TCRbeta repertoires that made up the dataset. Where HLA class I and class II types were available, the types were taken from metadata supplied by the sample provider, not from assay-based typing. The prospective study material was composed of cDNA or gDNA derived from T cells, B-cell-depleted T cells, or PBMCs.

What the authors observed across the whole study: The quantity of clinical and demographic metadata differed by source and by participant and was supplied without curation.

The CDR3 holds 15 amino acids from the cysteine to the phenylalanine. Only CDR3 DNA is held: 45 bases, read in frame from base 1. CDR1 SGHVS and CDR2 FQNEAQ are derived from the germline V gene. V lost 4 bases and J lost 5 bases; the stretch between them is 12 bases long. The immunoSEQ Assay, a bias-controlled multiplex PCR, was used to amplify TCRbeta CDR3 regions from genomic DNA. In the source study's methods: Within the assay, amplification of reference gene primers was used to estimate how many nucleated cells each sample contained. To quantify the absolute abundance of each unique TCRbeta CDR3 rearrangement, sequence reads were collapsed and filtered. For each sample, productive Simpson clonality was calculated by taking the square root of Simpson's diversity index across productive rearrangements. Drawn from immuneACCESS, this table holds only the in-frame rearrangements with V and J called that TCRdb kept. Clones are partly lost; checked studies trace under half to an unresolved V gene and leave the rest unexplained. From that table come the V and J calls and clone size; the DNA was used to work out D and trimming. The sample table lists a few hundred thousand clones, around 89% of them with a count of one. The ten largest clones represent approximately 7.2% of the sample.

The sequenced sample was peripheral blood. The rearranged segments are TRBV7-8 and TRBJ1-6; the D gene identity is not certain. The receptor was isolated from a woman in her twenties or thirties who had recovered from COVID-19. The sequenced DNA is TGTGCCAGCAGCTCCGGGTCAACTGATAATTCACCCCTCCACTTT. Translated, this is CASSSGSTDNSPLHF.